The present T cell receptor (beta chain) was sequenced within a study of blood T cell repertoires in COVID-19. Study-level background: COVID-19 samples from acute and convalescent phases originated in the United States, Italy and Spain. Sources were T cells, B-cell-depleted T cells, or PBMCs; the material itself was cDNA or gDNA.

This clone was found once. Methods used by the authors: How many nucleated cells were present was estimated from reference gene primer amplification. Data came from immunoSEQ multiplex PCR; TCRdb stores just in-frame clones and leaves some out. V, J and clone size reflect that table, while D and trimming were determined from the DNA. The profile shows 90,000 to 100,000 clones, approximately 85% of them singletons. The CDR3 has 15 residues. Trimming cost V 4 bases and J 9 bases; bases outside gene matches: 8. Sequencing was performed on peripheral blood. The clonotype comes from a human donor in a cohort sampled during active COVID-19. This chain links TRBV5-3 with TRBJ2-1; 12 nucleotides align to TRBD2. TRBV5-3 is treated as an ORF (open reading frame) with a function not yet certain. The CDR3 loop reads CARSPSGGDSFEQFF. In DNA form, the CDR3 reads TGTGCCAGAAGCCCTAGCGGGGGGGACTCCTTTGAGCAGTTCTTC.